One sample yielded the 7 T cell receptor beta chains listed below, sequenced in a study of T cells after posttransplantation cyclophosphamide. Treatment was busulfan-fludarabine conditioning, a marrow graft, and cyclophosphamide on days +3 and +4. Libraries were prepared by immunoSEQ multiplex PCR; TCRdb keeps only in-frame clonotypes and omits some of them. The specimen has about 8,700 clones, none found just once. This material consisted of PBMCs, taken after an allogeneic stem cell transplant with post-transplant cyclophosphamide. Receptor source: a male patient aged 30 to 39 who received an allogeneic stem cell transplant from an unrelated donor, was CMV-positive, and had acute and chronic GVHD. Some of these T cells may belong to the graft donor.

This clone appeared many times. This chain links TRBV15 with TRBJ2-1; no firm D call. Germline values: CDR1 LNHNV, CDR2 YYDKDF (reference sequence). The CDR3 runs 11 residues. V was pared by 3 bases and J by 6 bases, with 3 bases between. The CDR3 is CATSSGNEQFF. CDR3 bases: TGTGCCACCAGCAGCGGCAATGAGCAGTTCTTC.

By frequency in the sample, this clone is medium-sized (0.01 to 0.1%). The genes are TRBV7-2 and TRBJ2-1; 16 positions match TRBD2. The CDR3 consists of 16 residues. CDR1 SGHTA and CDR2 FQGNSA come from the germline V gene. Trimming took 5 bases from V and 10 from J; bases not matched to a gene: 8. CDR3 sequence (DNA): TGTGCCAGCAGCCCAGGGACTAGCGGGAGGGCCTGGGAGCAGTTCTTC. Its protein product is CASSPGTSGRAWEQFF. Full variable domain (remainder filled in from reference TRBV7-2 and TRBJ2-1): GAGVSQSPSNKVTEKGKDVELRCDPISGHTALYWYRQSLGQGLEFLIYFQGNSAPDKSGLPSDRFSAERTGGSVSTLTIQRTQQEDSAVYLCASSPGTSGRAWEQFFGPGTRLTVL.

This clone is labeled as medium-sized. The chain is built from TRBV6-2 or TRBV6-3 and TRBJ2-2; D is ambiguous. The length of the CDR3 is 14 residues. Germline V gives CDR1 MNHEY, CDR2 SVGEGT. V was trimmed by 5 bases and J by 4 bases, leaving 11 bases between them. The DNA of the CDR3 is TGTGCCAGCAGTCCGCTGGGCAGCACCGGGGAGCTGTTTTTT. Translated: CASSPLGSTGELFF.

This clone turned up a few times. The chain couples TRBV6-1 to TRBJ1-2; no definite D call. The CDR3 covers 15 residues. The germline V gene has CDR1 MNHNS and CDR2 SASEGT. V lost 1 base and J 1 base, leaving 10 bases between the germline ends. As DNA, the CDR3 is TGTGCCAGCAGTGAAGAGGGTCTTTATAACTATGGCTACACCTTC. Translating it yields CASSEEGLYNYGYTF.

This clone was detected ten times or more. The chain joins TRBV10-3 to TRBJ2-7; tentative D call: TRBD1 (6 bases). V shed 6 bases and J shed 0 bases, with 15 bases lying between them. This CDR3 comprises 15 residues. Germline assignment: CDR1 ENHRY and CDR2 SYGVKD. CDR3 nucleotide sequence: TGTGCCATCAGCTCCGCGACAGGCCTCTCCTACGAGCAGTACTTC. Its translation is CAISSATGLSYEQYF.

This clone is medium-sized by share. This chain uses TRBV5-4 with TRBJ1-1; maybe TRBD1 (6 bases). Germline V gene data show CDR1 as SGHNT and CDR2 as YYREEE (reference sequence). V gave up 4 bases and J gave up 4 bases, with 14 bases separating them. The CDR3 is 14 amino acids. The chain's CDR3 is CASSHPKGGTEAFF. The DNA for the CDR3 is TGTGCCAGCAGCCACCCTAAAGGGGGCACTGAAGCTTTCTTT.

The table lists this clone with many counts. The chain joins TRBV5-4 to TRBJ2-3; 13 bases are shared with TRBD2. This CDR3 contains 15 residues. J lost 8 bases, V lost 3 bases, and 6 bases had no gene match. Looked up from germline, CDR1 is SGHNT and CDR2 is YYREEE (reference sequence). The CDR3 bases are TGTGCCAGCAGCTCGGGACTAGCGGGACCCGGTACGCAGTATTTT. Protein: CASSSGLAGPGTQYF.